The 23 T cell receptor beta chains presented below share a single source sample, sequenced in a study of T cell responses to AZD1222 COVID-19 vaccine. Here immunoSEQ multiplex PCR was the method, and the copy in TCRdb shows in-frame clones only, minus some. The repertoire holds 150,000 or so clones, with approximately 88% as singletons. The sample here was peripheral blood, taken on day 0 of AZD1222 vaccination. Receptors were obtained from an adult in good health.

J is TRBJ1-6 and V is TRBV30; maybe TRBD1 (6 bases). CDR3 length: 16 amino acids. From germline, CDR1 is GTSNPN and CDR2 SVGIG (reference sequence). The V end was cut by 6 bases, the J end by 1 base, with 16 bases between. The CDR3 reads CACTGSSVSYNSPLHF. The CDR3 DNA reads TGTGCCTGTACAGGGTCGTCAGTATCCTATAATTCACCCCTCCACTTT.

This rearrangement joins TRBV7-2 to TRBJ1-1, with a tentative D call TRBD1 (6 bases). Germline CDR1 is SGHTA and CDR2 is FQGNSA. V gave up 8 bases and J gave up 1 base, with 11 bases separating them. The CDR3 is made up of 13 amino acids. CDR3 sequence: CASGPDRNTEAFF. The CDR3 DNA sequence: TGTGCCAGCGGGCCGGACAGGAACACTGAAGCTTTCTTT.

The V gene is TRBV18, the J gene TRBJ2-1, with D perhaps TRBD1 (5 bases). V lost 4 bases to trimming and J lost 2 bases, with 15 bases between them. CDR1 and CDR2 (germline): KGHSH, LQKENI. The CDR3 length is 16 residues. The CDR3 sequence: CASSRQTPGTYNEQFF. For the CDR3, the DNA is TGTGCCAGCTCACGACAGACACCTGGGACCTACAATGAGCAGTTCTTC.

This chain uses TRBV6-5 with TRBJ2-3; TRBD1 is a possible D gene (5 bases). This CDR3 is 16 amino acids long. Germline V CDR1 and CDR2: MNHEY, SVGAGI. V shed 0 bases and J shed 3 bases, with 13 bases lying between them. The DNA of the CDR3 is TGTGCCAGCAGTTACTCGATCGCAGGGCTTACAGATACGCAGTATTTT. It specifies CASSYSIAGLTDTQYF.

The J gene is TRBJ2-5, the V gene TRBV6-6, with 10 nucleotides matching TRBD1. J was trimmed by 3 bases and V by 6 bases; bases with no gene match: 7. The CDR3 spans 15 residues. Germline loops: CDR1 MNHNY, CDR2 SVGAGI (reference sequence). In DNA, the CDR3 is TGTGCCAGCAGAGCCGGGACAGGGGTAGAAGAGACCCAGTACTTC. Protein product: CASRAGTGVEETQYF.

CDR3 in DNA: TGTGCCAGCACCCCCTTGGACGGTGGAAACACCATATATTTT. It translates to CASTPLDGGNTIYF. This chain joins TRBV11-1 and TRBJ1-3; D is unclear. Trimming removed 7 bases from V and 3 bases from J, with 13 bases in between. This CDR3 comprises 14 residues. The V gene's germline CDR1 is SGHAT and CDR2 FQDESV (reference sequence).

The chain links TRBV5-4 to TRBJ2-3, with 12 nucleotides matching TRBD2. In germline, CDR1 is SGHNT, CDR2 YYREEE (reference sequence). The junction had 14 bases not matched to a gene; V was cut back by 4 bases and J by 2 bases. The CDR3 totals 19 residues. CDR3 protein: CASSPGLAGIPANTDTQYF. The CDR3 DNA reads TGTGCCAGCAGCCCTGGACTAGCGGGGATACCCGCGAACACAGATACGCAGTATTTT.

The chain is built from TRBV11-2 and TRBJ1-2, with 10 bases lining up with TRBD1. This CDR3 region has 12 residues. CDR1 is SGHAT, CDR2 FQNNGV, per germline. J lost 11 bases, V lost 6 bases, and 6 bases had no gene match. This CDR3 is CASRTGGIPYTF. The CDR3 nucleotides are TGTGCCAGCAGGACAGGGGGCATTCCTTACACCTTC.

The gene calls are TRBV7-6 and TRBJ2-7, with no clear D. This CDR3 comprises 13 residues. The V end lost 0 bases, the J end lost 1 base, and 4 bases lay between the germline ends. Germline V gives CDR1 SGHVS, CDR2 FNYEAQ. Written as DNA, the CDR3 is TGTGCCAGCAGCTTAGCGGAGTCCTACGAGCAGTACTTC. Residues: CASSLAESYEQYF.

The rearrangement links TRBV4-1 to TRBJ1-2; the D is unclear. Looked up from germline, CDR1 is MGHRA and CDR2 is YSYEKL. The CDR3 sequence is 13 residues long. V lost 4 bases to trimming and J lost 7 bases, with 13 bases between them. The CDR3 spells CASSLRISAGYTF. The DNA of the CDR3 is TGCGCCAGCAGCCTACGGATCTCGGCTGGCTACACCTTC.

V is TRBV6-2 or TRBV6-3 and J is TRBJ1-1; a weak D match, TRBD1 (6 bases). This CDR3 spans 15 amino acids. V lost 2 bases to trimming and J lost 5 bases, with 15 bases between them. Germline values: CDR1 MNHEY, CDR2 SVGEGT. The CDR3 bases are TGTGCCAGCAGTTACAGGGGGGAGGTGGGGACTGAAGCTTTCTTT. Residues: CASSYRGEVGTEAFF.

V gene TRBV6-2 or TRBV6-3 combines with J gene TRBJ2-1; tentative D call: TRBD2 (5 bases). Germline V gives CDR1 MNHEY, CDR2 SVGEGT. CDR3 size: 14 residues. Trimming pared 2 bases from V and 1 base from J, leaving 6 bases between. The CDR3 region has the DNA TGTGCCAGCAGTTACAGGAGGTCCTACAATGAGCAGTTCTTC. Protein sequence: CASSYRRSYNEQFF.

The chain joins TRBV14 to TRBJ2-7; no clear D gene. CDR1 and CDR2 (germline): SGHDN, FVKESK. This CDR3 spans 13 amino acids. Trimming left V 1 base short and J 0 bases short, with 4 bases between. The CDR3 spells CASSQVNSYEQYF. DNA for the CDR3: TGTGCCAGCAGCCAAGTAAACTCCTACGAGCAGTACTTC.

The V and J genes are TRBV12-3 or TRBV12-4 and TRBJ1-2; D uncertain. Trimming removed 3 bases from V and 4 bases from J, with 6 bases in between. This CDR3 is 12 amino acids long. DNA of the CDR3: TGTGCCAGCAGTTTTGTCAGCTATGGCTACACCTTC. Protein product: CASSFVSYGYTF.

The DNA of the CDR3 is TGCGCCAGCAGCTTTGCAGGCTACGAGCAGTACTTC. It yields the protein CASSFAGYEQYF. The chain has TRBV5-1 and TRBJ2-7; D not certain. This CDR3 is 12 amino acids long. V was trimmed by 2 bases and J by 3 bases, leaving 6 bases between them. Germline V gene data show CDR1 as SGHRS and CDR2 as YFSETQ.

The chain links TRBV4-2 to TRBJ2-5; 9 bases fit TRBD2. The ends lost 4 bases at V and 3 bases at J; junction bases unmatched: 9. Per germline, CDR1 LGHNA and CDR2 YNFKEQ. CDR3 length equals 16 residues. CDR3 sequence: CASSLSLAGSEETQYF. CDR3 in DNA: TGTGCCAGCAGCCTCAGCCTAGCGGGGTCTGAAGAGACCCAGTACTTC.

This chain joins TRBV7-8 and TRBJ1-2; tentatively, D is TRBD1 (5 bases). The CDR3 runs to 12 residues. Germline V CDR1 and CDR2: SGHVS, FQNEAQ. Trimming shortened V by 5 bases and J by 14 bases, and 18 bases separated the two germline ends. CDR3 sequence: CASSPDRSSRTF. The CDR3 DNA sequence: TGTGCCAGCAGCCCCGACAGATCCTCAAGGACCTTC.

This sequence joins TRBV3-1 (or the pseudogene TRBV3-2) and TRBJ2-5; the D gene is possibly TRBD2 (6 bases). Germline values: CDR1 LGHDT, CDR2 YNNKEL (reference sequence). V lost 6 bases to trimming and J lost 4 bases, with 12 bases between them. The CDR3 totals 13 residues. CDR3 residues: CASRAGLGETQYF. CDR3 nucleotide sequence: TGTGCCAGCAGGGCGGGGCTCGGAGAGACCCAGTACTTC.

The rearrangement uses TRBV4-2 and TRBJ2-1; TRBD1 aligns across 9 bases. CDR1 and CDR2 from the germline V gene are LGHNA and YNFKEQ. After removal of 0 bases from V and 7 bases from J, the junction contained 13 bases not matched to a gene. There are 18 residues in the CDR3. In nucleotides, the CDR3 is TGTGCCAGCAGCCAAGATGCGGACAGGGGATACCGAGGGAATGAGCAGTTCTTC. Translation gives CASSQDADRGYRGNEQFF.

The chain links TRBV19 to TRBJ2-7, with D possibly matching TRBD2 (5 bases). V lost 5 bases and J 4 bases, leaving 18 bases between the germline ends. Germline V lookup: CDR1 LNHDA, CDR2 SQIVND (reference sequence). This CDR3 spans 15 amino acids. CDR3 DNA: TGTGCCAGTAGTCCATTGGAGGCAGCCGGGTACGAGCAGTACTTC. Translated, it gives CASSPLEAAGYEQYF.

This clone occurred once. The genes are TRBV19 and TRBJ1-4; D ambiguous. The V gene's germline CDR1 is LNHDA and CDR2 SQIVND (reference sequence). The CDR3 is made up of 15 amino acids. Trimming removed 6 bases from V and 6 bases from J, with 17 bases in between. The CDR3 nucleotides are TGTGCCAGTAGGGCGGGCACCCGAGGAGATGAAAAACTGTTTTTT. Protein sequence: CASRAGTRGDEKLFF.

This clone is a singleton in its sample. The CDR3 DNA reads as TGTGCCAGCAGCCCCGCCGGGATCTCCTACAATGAGCAGTTCTTC. Translating it yields CASSPAGISYNEQFF. The rearrangement links TRBV7-3 to TRBJ2-1, with D perhaps TRBD2 (5 bases). The CDR3 is made up of 15 amino acids. The V end was cut by 5 bases, the J end by 0 bases, with 11 bases between. Germline-derived CDR1 and CDR2 are SGHTA and FQGTGA.

CDR3 in DNA: TGTGCCAGTAGGTCATCCGGGACAGACTACTATGGCTACACCTTC. Its protein product is CASRSSGTDYYGYTF. The chain is built from TRBV19 and TRBJ1-2; TRBD1 matches 7 bases. From germline, CDR1 is LNHDA and CDR2 SQIVND (reference sequence). CDR3 length: 15 residues. After removal of 6 bases from V and 3 bases from J, the junction contained 10 bases not matched to a gene.